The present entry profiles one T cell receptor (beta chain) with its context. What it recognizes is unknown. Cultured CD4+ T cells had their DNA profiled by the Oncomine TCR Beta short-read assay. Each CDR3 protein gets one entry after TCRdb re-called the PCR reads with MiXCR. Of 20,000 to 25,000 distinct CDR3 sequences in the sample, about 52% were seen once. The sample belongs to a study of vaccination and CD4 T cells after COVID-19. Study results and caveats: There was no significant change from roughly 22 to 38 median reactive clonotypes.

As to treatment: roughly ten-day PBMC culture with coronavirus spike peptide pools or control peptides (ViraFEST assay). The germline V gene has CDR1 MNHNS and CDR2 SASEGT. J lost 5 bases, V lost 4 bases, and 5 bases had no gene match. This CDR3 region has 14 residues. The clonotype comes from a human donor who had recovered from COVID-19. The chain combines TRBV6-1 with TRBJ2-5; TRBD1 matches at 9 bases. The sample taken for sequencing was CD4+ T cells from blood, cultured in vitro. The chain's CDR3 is CASSAPTGGETQYF. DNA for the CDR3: TGTGCCAGCAGTGCCCCGACAGGGGGGGAGACCCAGTACTTC.